This paragraph reports one TCR beta chain. The target antigen is unknown. Cells were stimulated with overlapping HIV-1 Gag 15-mer peptides. Sorted nonresponding memory CD4+ T cells were CD40L-negative, CD69-negative, CD45RO-high. This CDR3 is built from 16 residues. The germline V gene has CDR1 KGHDR and CDR2 SFDVKD. Trimming removed 6 bases from V and 5 bases from J; junction bases left unmatched: 10. Sequencing used immunoSEQ version 4 in survey mode. Some clones are missing from TCRdb's copy, which holds only in-frame ones; the method was immunoSEQ multiplex PCR. The profile shows about 64,000 clones, about 69% of them singletons. These data are taken from a study of persistence of HIV-infected CD4 T cells.

The clonotype comes from an adult man with HIV who was CMV-seropositive. Source: CD4+ T cells sorted from PBMCs after roughly 20-hour stimulation, taken from a patient who received antiretroviral therapy. The chain is built from TRBV24-1 and TRBJ2-1; the match to TRBD1 covers 9 bases. The CDR3 DNA follows: TGTGCCACCAGTCTCCCAGGGACAGGGATGCACAATGAGCAGTTCTTC. It codes for CATSLPGTGMHNEQFF.